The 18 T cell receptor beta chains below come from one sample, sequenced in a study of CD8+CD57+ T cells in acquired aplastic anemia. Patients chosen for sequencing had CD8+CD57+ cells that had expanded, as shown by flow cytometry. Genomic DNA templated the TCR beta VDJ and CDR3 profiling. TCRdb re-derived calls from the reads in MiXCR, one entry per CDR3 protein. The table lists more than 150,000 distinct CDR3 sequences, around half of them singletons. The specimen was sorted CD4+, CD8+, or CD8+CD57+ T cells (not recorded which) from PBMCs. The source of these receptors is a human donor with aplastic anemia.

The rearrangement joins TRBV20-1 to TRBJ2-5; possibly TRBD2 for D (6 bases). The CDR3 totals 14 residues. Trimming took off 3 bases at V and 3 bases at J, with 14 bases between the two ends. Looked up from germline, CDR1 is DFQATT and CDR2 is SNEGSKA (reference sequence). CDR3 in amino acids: CSARRSSGEETQYF. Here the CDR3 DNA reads TGCAGTGCTAGGAGGTCGTCGGGAGAAGAGACCCAGTACTTC.

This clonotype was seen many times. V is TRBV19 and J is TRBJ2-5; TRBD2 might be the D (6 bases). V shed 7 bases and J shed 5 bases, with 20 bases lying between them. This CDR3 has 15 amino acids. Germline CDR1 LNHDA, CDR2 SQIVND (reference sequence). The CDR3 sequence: CASMFRYGGDETQYF. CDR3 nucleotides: TGTGCCAGTATGTTTCGGTATGGCGGGGACGAGACCCAGTACTTC.

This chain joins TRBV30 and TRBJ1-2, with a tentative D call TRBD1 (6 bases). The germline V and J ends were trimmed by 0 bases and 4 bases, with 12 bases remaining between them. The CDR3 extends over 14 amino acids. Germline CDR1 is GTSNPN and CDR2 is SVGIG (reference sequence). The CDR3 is CAWSVGGTPYGYTF. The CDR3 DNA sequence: TGTGCCTGGAGTGTAGGCGGGACACCCTATGGCTACACCTTC.

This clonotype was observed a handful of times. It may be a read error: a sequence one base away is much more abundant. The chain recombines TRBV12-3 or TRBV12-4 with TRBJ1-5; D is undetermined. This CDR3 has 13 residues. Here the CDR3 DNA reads TGTGCCAGCGGTTTAAGGGTAGATCAGCCCCAGCATTTT. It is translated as CASGLRVDQPQHF.

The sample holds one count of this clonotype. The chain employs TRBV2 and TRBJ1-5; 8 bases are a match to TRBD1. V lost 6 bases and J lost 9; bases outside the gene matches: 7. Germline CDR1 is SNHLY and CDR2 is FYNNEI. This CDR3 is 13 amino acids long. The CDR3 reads CASRDRALGPQHF. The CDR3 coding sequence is TGTGCCAGCAGGGACAGGGCTCTAGGGCCCCAGCATTTT.

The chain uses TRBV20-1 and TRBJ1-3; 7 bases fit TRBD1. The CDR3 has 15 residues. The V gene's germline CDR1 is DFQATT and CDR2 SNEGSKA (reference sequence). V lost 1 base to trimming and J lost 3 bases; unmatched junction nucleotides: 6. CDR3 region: CSARGGAGGGNTIYF. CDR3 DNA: TGCAGTGCTAGAGGGGGGGCAGGGGGTGGAAACACCATATATTTT.

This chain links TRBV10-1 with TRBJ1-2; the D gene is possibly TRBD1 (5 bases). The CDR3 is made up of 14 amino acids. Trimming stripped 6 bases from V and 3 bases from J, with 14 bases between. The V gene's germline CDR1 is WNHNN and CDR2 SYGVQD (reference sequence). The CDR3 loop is CASSVTTADYGYTF. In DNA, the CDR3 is TGCGCCAGCAGCGTGACGACAGCGGACTATGGCTACACCTTC.

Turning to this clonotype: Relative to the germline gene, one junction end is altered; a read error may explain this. CDR3 sequence reads: CATSDPGQPQHF. CDR3 DNA: TGTGCCACCAGTGATCCGGGACAGCCTCAGCATTTT. The J gene is TRBJ1-5, the V gene TRBV24-1; TRBD1 agrees at 7 bases. This CDR3 has 12 amino acids. Germline V gene sequence: CDR1 KGHDR, CDR2 SFDVKD.

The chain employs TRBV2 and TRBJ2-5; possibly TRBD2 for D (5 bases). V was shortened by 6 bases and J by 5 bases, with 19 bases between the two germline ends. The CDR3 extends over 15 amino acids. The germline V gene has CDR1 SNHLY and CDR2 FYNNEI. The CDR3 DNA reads TGTGCCAGCAGGACCGACTTCGGGCGGGCGGAGACCCAGTACTTC. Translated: CASRTDFGRAETQYF.

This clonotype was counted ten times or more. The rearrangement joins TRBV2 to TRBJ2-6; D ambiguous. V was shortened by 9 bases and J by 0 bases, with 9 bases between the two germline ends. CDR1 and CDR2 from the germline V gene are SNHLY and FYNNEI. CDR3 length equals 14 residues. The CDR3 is CASHTISGANVLTF. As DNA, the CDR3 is TGTGCCAGTCACACCATCTCTGGGGCCAACGTCCTGACTTTC.

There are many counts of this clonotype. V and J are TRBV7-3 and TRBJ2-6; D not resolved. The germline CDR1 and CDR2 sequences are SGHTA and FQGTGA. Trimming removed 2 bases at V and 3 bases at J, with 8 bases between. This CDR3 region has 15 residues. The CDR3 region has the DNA TGTGCCAGCAGCTTATCCAGTAATGGGGCCAACGTCCTGACTTTC. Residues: CASSLSSNGANVLTF.

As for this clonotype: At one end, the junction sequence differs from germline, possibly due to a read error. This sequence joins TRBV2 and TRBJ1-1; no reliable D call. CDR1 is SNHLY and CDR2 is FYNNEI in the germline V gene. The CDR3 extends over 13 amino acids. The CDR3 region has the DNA TGTGCCGGCAGTGAGACCAGGTACACTGAAGCTTTCTTT. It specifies CAGSETRYTEAFF. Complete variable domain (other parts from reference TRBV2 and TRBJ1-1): EPEVTQTPSHQVTQMGQEVILRCVPISNHLYFYWYRQILGQKVEFLVSFYNNEISEKSEIFDDQFSVERPDGSNFTLKIRSTKLEDSAMYFCAGSETRYTEAFFGQGTRLTVV.

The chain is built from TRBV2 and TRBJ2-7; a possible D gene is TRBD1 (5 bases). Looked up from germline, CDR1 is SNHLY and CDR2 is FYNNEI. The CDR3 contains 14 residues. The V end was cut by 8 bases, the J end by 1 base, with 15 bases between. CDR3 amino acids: CASSKGEGSYEQYV. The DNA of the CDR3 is TGTGCCAGCTCAAAAGGGGAAGGGTCCTACGAGCAGTACGTC.

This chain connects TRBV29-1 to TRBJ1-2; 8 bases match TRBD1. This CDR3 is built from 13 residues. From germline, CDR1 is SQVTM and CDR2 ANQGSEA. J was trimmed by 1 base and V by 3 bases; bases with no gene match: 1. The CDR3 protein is CSVEGQDNYGYTF. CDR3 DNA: TGCAGCGTTGAGGGACAGGATAACTATGGCTACACCTTC.

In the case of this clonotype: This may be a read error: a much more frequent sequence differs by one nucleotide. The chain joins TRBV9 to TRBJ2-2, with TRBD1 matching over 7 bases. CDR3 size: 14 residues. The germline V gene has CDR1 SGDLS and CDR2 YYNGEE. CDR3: CAGSARGYTGELFF. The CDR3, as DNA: TGTGCCGGCAGCGCCAGGGGGTACACCGGGGAGCTGTTTTTT.

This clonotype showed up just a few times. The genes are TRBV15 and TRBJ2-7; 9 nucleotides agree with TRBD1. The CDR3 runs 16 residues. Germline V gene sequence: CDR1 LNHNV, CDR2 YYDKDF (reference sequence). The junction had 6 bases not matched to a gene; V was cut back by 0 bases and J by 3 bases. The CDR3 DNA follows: TGTGCCACCAGCAGAGAGGCTGGGACAGGGAACTACGAGCAGTACTTC. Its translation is CATSREAGTGNYEQYF.

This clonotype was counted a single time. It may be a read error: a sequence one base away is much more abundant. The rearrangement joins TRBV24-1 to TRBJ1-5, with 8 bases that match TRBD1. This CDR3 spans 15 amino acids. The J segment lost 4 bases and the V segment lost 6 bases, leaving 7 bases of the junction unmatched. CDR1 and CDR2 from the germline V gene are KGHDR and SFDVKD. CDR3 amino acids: CATSLGGTGNQPQHF. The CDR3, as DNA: TGTGCCACCAGTTTAGGAGGGACAGGTAATCAGCCCCAGCATTTT.

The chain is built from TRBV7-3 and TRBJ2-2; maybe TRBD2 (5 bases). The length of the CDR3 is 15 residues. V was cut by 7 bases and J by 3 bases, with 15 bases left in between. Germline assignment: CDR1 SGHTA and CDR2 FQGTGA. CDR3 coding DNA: TGTGCCAGCACCCCCAGTGGGAGAGACACCGGGGAGCTGTTTTTT. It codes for CASTPSGRDTGELFF.